The table lists the clone carrying this T cell receptor (beta chain) with many counts. TCRdb independently ran MiXCR on the reads; one entry per CDR3 protein. The sample has around 49,000 distinct CDR3 sequences; approximately 7.9% are singletons. These data belong to a study of patients with pleural tuberculosis. This CDR3 is 15 amino acids long. V dropped 5 bases and J dropped 2; count of bases not matched to a gene: 6. From germline, CDR1 is SGHAT and CDR2 FQNNGV. This TCR was sampled from a human donor with pleural tuberculosis. V and J are TRBV11-2 and TRBJ1-5, with TRBD1 identical over 7 bases. The CDR3 loop reads CASSLKGQRNQPQHF. Written as DNA, the CDR3 is TGTGCCAGCAGCCTGAAGGGACAGCGCAATCAGCCCCAGCATTTT.